This entry describes one T cell receptor (beta chain). Healthy HIV-negative adults without recent acute infections or vaccinations served as donors. Sequencing used immunoSEQ multiplex PCR; TCRdb keeps in-frame clones, though not all of them. Seen here are approximately 640,000 clones, 60% to 80% observed once, and the top ten hold approximately 1.8%. The CDR3 covers 13 residues. V was clipped by 8 bases and J by 5 bases; unmatched bases: 5. CDR1 and CDR2 (germline): SGHTA, FQGNSA. The sample is drawn from a study of shared clonotypes between healthy human individuals. For the study at large: Three CD4 naive, three CD4 memory, two CD8 naive and one CD8 memory plate were used per donor.

Sequenced sample: memory CD4+ T cells sorted from blood. As for subset: CD45RA-negative fraction. The TCR was taken from a woman in her twenties or thirties in good health. V gene TRBV7-2 combines with J gene TRBJ1-5; 8 nucleotides match TRBD1. The CDR3 DNA follows: TGTGCCAGCCTCGGCAGGGGGCATCAGCCCCAGCATTTT. Translation: CASLGRGHQPQHF.